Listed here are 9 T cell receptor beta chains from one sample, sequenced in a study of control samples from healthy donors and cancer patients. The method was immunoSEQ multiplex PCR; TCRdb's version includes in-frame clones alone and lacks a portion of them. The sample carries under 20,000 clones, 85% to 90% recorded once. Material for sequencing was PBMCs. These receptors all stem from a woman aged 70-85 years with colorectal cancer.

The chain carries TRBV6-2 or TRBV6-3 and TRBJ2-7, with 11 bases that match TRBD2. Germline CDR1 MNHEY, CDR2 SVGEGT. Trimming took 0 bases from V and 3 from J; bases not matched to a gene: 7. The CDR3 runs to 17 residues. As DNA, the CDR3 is TGTGCCAGCAGTTACTCGATCACTAGCGGGAGCCTCTACGAGCAGTACTTC. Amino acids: CASSYSITSGSLYEQYF.

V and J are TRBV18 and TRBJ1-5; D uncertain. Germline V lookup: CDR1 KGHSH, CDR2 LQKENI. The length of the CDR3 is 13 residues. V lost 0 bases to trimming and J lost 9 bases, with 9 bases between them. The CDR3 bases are TGTGCCAGCTCACCACCAGCGGGTCCGCCCCAGCATTTT. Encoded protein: CASSPPAGPPQHF.

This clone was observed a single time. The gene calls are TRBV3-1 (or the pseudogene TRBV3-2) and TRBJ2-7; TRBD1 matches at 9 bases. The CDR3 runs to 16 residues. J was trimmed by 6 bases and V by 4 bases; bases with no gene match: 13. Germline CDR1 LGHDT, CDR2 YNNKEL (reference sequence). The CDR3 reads CASSLGGQGKSREQYF. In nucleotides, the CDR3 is TGTGCCAGCAGCCTCGGGGGACAGGGAAAATCGCGCGAGCAGTACTTC.

The CDR3 loop reads CASSGSQGAREKLFF. The CDR3 DNA follows: TGCGCCAGCAGCGGGTCACAGGGGGCTCGGGAAAAACTGTTTTTT. J is TRBJ1-4 and V is TRBV5-1; 9 bases are shared with TRBD1. The CDR3 covers 15 residues. CDR1 SGHRS and CDR2 YFSETQ come from the germline V gene. V dropped 4 bases and J dropped 8; count of bases not matched to a gene: 9.

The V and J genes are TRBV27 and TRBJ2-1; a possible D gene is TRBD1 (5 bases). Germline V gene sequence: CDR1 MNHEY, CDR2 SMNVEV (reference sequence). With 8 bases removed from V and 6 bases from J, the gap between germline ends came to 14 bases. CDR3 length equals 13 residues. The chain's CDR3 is CASLGQGLNEQFF. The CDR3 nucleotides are TGTGCCAGCTTAGGGCAGGGCCTCAATGAGCAGTTCTTC.

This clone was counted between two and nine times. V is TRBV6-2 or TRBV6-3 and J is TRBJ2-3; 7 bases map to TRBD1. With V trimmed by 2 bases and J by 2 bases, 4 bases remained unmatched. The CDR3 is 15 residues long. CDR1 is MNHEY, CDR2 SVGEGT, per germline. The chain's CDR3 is CASSYRDRSTDTQYF. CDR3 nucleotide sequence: TGTGCCAGCAGTTACCGGGACAGATCCACAGATACGCAGTATTTT.

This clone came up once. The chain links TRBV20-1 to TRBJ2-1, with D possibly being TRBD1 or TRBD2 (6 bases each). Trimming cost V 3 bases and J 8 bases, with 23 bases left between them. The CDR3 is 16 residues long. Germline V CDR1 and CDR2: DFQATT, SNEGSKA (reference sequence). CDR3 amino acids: CSASFLQWGAEDEQFF. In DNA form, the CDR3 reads TGCAGTGCTAGTTTCCTCCAGTGGGGGGCTGAGGATGAGCAGTTCTTC.

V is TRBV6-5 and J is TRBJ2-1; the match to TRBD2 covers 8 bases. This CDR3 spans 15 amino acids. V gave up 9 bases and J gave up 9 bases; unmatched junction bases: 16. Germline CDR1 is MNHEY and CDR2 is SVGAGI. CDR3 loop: CASTTGVAGRGEQFF. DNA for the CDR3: TGTGCCAGTACCACCGGGGTAGCGGGAAGGGGTGAGCAGTTCTTC.

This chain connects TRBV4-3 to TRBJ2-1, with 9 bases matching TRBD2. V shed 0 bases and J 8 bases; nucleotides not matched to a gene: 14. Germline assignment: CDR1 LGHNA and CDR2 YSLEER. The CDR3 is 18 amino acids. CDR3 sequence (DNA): TGCGCCAGCAGCCAAGATTCCCCTCTGAGTAGCGGGAGAGATGAGCAGTTCTTC. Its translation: CASSQDSPLSSGRDEQFF.